This entry lists 9 T cell receptor beta chains sequenced from one sample in a study of T cell repertoires in cytomegalovirus infection. Each CDR3 protein is one row after TCRdb ran MiXCR on the reads. The data contain some 160,000 distinct CDR3 sequences, about a sixth of them singletons. Sequencing input: CD8+ T cells from PBMCs. These receptors originate from a human donor in good health (CMV status not recorded). Some clones in this sample may be carry-over from other donors' samples.

This clonotype was detected ten times or more. V gene TRBV7-2 combines with J gene TRBJ2-7, with D possibly TRBD2 on 6 matching bases. V lost 4 bases and J lost 0, with 13 bases in between. Germline CDR1 is SGHTA and CDR2 is FQGNSA. The CDR3 consists of 15 residues. The CDR3 reads CASSSLSGVSYEQYF. CDR3 DNA sequence: TGTGCCAGCAGCTCTCTTTCGGGGGTCTCCTACGAGCAGTACTTC.

This clonotype occurred a few times. The chain is built from TRBV29-1 and TRBJ2-2, with D tentatively TRBD1 (5 bases). CDR3 length equals 14 residues. The V end lost 3 bases, the J end lost 3 bases, and 11 bases lay between the germline ends. CDR1 is SQVTM and CDR2 is ANQGSEA in the germline V gene. The CDR3 DNA follows: TGCAGCGTTGACAGGGCTGGGGACACCGGGGAGCTGTTTTTT. Translation gives CSVDRAGDTGELFF.

This clonotype was observed many times. The rearrangement uses TRBV7-8 and TRBJ1-2, with 7 bases identical to TRBD1. V was pared by 5 bases and J by 2 bases, with 5 bases of the junction left unmatched. This CDR3 is built from 14 residues. CDR1 and CDR2 from the germline V gene are SGHVS and FQNEAQ. CDR3 DNA: TGTGCCAGCAGCATCCTGACAGGGAACTATGGCTACACCTTC. Protein sequence: CASSILTGNYGYTF.

The chain combines TRBV7-2 with TRBJ1-2; 11 bases fit TRBD1. Trimming removed 11 bases from V and 5 bases from J; junction bases left unmatched: 10. The germline V gene encodes CDR1 SGHTA and CDR2 FQGNSA. This CDR3 comprises 14 residues. The CDR3 region is CASTGTGGRYGYTF. DNA of the CDR3: TGTGCCTCGACCGGGACAGGGGGAAGGTATGGCTACACCTTC. The whole variable domain, remainder taken from reference TRBV7-2 and TRBJ1-2, is GAGVSQSPSNKVTEKGKDVELRCDPISGHTALYWYRQSLGQGLEFLIYFQGNSAPDKSGLPSDRFSAERTGGSVSTLTIQRTQQEDSAVYLCASTGTGGRYGYTFGSGTRLTVV.

This clonotype was observed a few times. The chain uses TRBV6-5 and TRBJ1-2; D is possibly TRBD1 (6 bases). V was trimmed by 7 bases and J by 6 bases, leaving 15 bases between them. The CDR3 consists of 13 residues. Germline lookup yields CDR1 MNHEY and CDR2 SVGAGI. CDR3 amino acids: CASTLQGRDGYTF. In DNA, the CDR3 is TGTGCCAGCACTTTACAGGGCCGGGATGGCTACACCTTC.

On this clonotype itself: One end of the junction is discordant with germline, which a read error may explain. This chain links TRBV7-2 with TRBJ2-4; 9 bases map to TRBD1. This CDR3 comprises 19 residues. CDR1 is SGHTA and CDR2 is FQGNSA in the germline V gene. The CDR3 protein is CASSYPGQGSSLAKIIQYF. Written as DNA, the CDR3 is TGTGCCAGCAGCTACCCGGGACAGGGCTCATCGCTAGCCAAAATCATTCAGTACTTC.

This chain links TRBV7-9 with TRBJ2-6; D could derive from TRBD1 or TRBD2 (5 bases each). The ends were cut back, 8 bases at V and 4 bases at J, with 21 bases in the middle. The CDR3 totals 17 residues. From germline, CDR1 is SEHNR and CDR2 FQNEAQ (reference sequence). Here the CDR3 DNA reads TGTGCCAGCCCCGGGACCCCTACTTCCCCGGGGGCCAACGTCCTGACTTTC. Its translation: CASPGTPTSPGANVLTF.

This chain links TRBV7-3 with TRBJ2-3, with TRBD2 identical over 12 bases. Germline CDR1 is SGHTA and CDR2 is FQGTGA. CDR3 length: 15 amino acids. Germline trimming cut 5 bases from V and 2 bases from J; bases unmatched to any gene: 2. The CDR3 reads CASSRTSGATDTQYF. CDR3 coding DNA: TGTGCCAGCAGCCGGACTAGCGGGGCCACAGATACGCAGTATTTT. The variable domain in full, with the rest retrieved from reference TRBV7-3 and TRBJ2-3, is GAGVSQTPSNKVTEKGKYVELRCDPISGHTALYWYRQSLGQGPEFLIYFQGTGAADDSGLPNDRFFAVRPEGSVSTLKIQRTERGDSAVYLCASSRTSGATDTQYFGPGTRLTVL.

In this sample, this clonotype turned up many times. This chain connects TRBV7-2 to TRBJ2-7, with TRBD1 identical over 7 bases. CDR3 length: 15 residues. CDR1 and CDR2 from the germline V gene are SGHTA and FQGNSA. The V gene end was trimmed by 5 bases and the J gene end by 0 bases; junction bases not matched to a gene: 7. The CDR3 DNA sequence: TGTGCCAGCAGCCGCGAGGCAGGGGGCTCCTACGAGCAGTACGTC. Residues: CASSREAGGSYEQYV.